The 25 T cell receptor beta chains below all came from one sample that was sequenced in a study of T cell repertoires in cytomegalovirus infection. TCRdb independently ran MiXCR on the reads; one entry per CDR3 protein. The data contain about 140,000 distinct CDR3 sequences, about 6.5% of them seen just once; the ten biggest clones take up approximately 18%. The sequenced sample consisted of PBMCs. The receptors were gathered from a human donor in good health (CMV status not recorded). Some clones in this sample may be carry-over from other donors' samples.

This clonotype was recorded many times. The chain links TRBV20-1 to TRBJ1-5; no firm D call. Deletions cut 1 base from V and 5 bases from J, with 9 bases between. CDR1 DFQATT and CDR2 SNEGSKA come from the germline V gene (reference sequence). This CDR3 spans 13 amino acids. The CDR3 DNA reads TGCAGTGCTAGAGGTGGAAAGGATCAGCCCCAGCATTTT. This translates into CSARGGKDQPQHF.

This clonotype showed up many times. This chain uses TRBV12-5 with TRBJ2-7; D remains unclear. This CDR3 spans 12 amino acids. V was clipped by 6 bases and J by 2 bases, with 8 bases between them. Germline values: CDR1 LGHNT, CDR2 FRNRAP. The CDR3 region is CASGPAPYEQYF. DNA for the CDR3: TGTGCTAGTGGCCCCGCACCCTACGAGCAGTACTTC.

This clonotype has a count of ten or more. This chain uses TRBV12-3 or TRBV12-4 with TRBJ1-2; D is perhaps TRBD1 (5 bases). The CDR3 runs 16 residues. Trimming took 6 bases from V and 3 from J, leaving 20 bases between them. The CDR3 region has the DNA TGTGCCAGCAGAGCCGGGAGGGGACGAGGGGACTATGGCTACACCTTC. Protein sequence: CASRAGRGRGDYGYTF.

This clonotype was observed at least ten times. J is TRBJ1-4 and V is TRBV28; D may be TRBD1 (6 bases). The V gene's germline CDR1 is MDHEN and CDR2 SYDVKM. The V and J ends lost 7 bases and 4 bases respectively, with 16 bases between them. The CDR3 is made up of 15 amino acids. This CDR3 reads CASTPRGLSNEKLFF. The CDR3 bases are TGTGCCAGCACCCCCAGGGGACTGAGTAATGAAAAACTGTTTTTT.

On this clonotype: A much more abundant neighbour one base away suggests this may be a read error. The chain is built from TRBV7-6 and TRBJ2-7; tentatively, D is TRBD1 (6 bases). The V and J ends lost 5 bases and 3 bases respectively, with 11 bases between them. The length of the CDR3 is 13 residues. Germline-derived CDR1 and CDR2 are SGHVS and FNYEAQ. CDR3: CASSLDRSYEQYF. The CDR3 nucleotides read TGTGCCAGCAGCCTGGACAGAAGCTACGAGCAGTACTTC. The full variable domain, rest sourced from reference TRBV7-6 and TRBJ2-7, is GAGVSQSPRYKVTKRGQDVALRCDPISGHVSLYWYRQALGQGPEFLTYFNYEAQQDKSGLPNDRFSAERPEGSISTLTIQRTEQRDSAMYRCASSLDRSYEQYFGPGTRLTVT.

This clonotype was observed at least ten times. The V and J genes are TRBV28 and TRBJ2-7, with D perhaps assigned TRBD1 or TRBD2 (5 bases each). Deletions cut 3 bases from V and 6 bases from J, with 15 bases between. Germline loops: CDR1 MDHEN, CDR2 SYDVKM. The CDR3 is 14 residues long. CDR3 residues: CASSFIRDLSEQYF. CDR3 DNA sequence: TGTGCCAGCAGTTTTATCCGGGACCTCTCCGAGCAGTACTTC.

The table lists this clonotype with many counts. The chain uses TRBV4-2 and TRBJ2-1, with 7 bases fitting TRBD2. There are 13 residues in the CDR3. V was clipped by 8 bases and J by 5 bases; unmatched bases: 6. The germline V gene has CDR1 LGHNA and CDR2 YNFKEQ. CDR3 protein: CASGTGGNNEQFF. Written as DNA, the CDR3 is TGTGCCAGCGGGACGGGGGGTAACAATGAGCAGTTCTTC.

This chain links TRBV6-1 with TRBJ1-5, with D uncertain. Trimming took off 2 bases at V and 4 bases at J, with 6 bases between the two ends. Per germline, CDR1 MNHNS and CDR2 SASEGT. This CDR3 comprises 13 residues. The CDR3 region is CASSERFNQPQHF. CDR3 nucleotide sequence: TGTGCCAGCAGTGAACGGTTTAATCAGCCCCAGCATTTT.

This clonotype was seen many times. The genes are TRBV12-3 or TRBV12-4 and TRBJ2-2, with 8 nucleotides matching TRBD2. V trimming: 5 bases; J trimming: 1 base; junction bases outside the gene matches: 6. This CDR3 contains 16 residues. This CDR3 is CASSRPSGWNTGELFF. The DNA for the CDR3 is TGTGCCAGCAGTCGCCCTAGCGGGTGGAACACCGGGGAGCTGTTTTTT.

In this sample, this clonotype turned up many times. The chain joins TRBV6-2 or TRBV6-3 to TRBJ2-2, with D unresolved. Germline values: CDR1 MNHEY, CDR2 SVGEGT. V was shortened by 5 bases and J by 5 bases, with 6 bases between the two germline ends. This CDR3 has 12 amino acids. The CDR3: CASSPGTGELFF. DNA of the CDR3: TGTGCCAGCAGTCCCGGGACCGGGGAGCTGTTTTTT.

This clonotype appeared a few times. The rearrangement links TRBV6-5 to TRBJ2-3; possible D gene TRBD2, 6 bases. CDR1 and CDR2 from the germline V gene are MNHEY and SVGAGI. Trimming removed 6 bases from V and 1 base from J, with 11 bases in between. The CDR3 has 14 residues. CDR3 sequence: CASRTAGRTDTQYF. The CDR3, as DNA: TGTGCCAGCAGGACAGCGGGCCGCACAGATACGCAGTATTTT.

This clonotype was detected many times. DNA of the CDR3: TGTGCCAGCAGTCGAGACGGGGGGGGCCTCACCGGGGAGCTGTTTTTT. This sequence encodes CASSRDGGGLTGELFF. The chain has TRBV7-2 and TRBJ2-2, with 8 bases fitting TRBD2. CDR1 is SGHTA and CDR2 is FQGNSA in the germline V gene. After removal of 6 bases from V and 4 bases from J, the junction contained 10 bases not matched to a gene. This CDR3 comprises 16 residues.

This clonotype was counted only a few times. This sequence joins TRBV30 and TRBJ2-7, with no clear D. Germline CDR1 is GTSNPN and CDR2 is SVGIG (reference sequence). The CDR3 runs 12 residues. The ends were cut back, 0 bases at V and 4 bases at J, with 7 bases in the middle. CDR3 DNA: TGTGCCTGGAGTGTACCTGGGTACGAGCAGTACTTC. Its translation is CAWSVPGYEQYF.

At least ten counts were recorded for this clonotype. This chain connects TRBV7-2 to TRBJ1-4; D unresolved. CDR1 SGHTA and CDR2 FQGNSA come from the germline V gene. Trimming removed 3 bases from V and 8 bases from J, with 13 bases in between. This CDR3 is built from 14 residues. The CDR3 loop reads CASSFRASEEKLFF. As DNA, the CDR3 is TGTGCCAGCAGCTTTAGGGCTTCTGAAGAAAAACTGTTTTTT. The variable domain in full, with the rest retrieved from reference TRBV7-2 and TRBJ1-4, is GAGVSQSPSNKVTEKGKDVELRCDPISGHTALYWYRQSLGQGLEFLIYFQGNSAPDKSGLPSDRFSAERTGGSVSTLTIQRTQQEDSAVYLCASSFRASEEKLFFGSGTQLSVL.

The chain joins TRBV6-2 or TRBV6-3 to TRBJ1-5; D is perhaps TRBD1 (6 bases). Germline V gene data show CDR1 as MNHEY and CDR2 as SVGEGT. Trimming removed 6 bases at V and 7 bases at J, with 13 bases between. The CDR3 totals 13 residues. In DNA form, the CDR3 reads TGTGCCAGCAGCTCTGACAGGCGCCAGCCCCAGCATTTT. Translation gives CASSSDRRQPQHF.

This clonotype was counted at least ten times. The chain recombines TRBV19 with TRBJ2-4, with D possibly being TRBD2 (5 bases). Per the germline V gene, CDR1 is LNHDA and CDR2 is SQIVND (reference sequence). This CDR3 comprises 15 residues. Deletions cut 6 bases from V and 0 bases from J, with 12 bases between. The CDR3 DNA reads TGTGCCAGTAGGGGCACCGGGGTAGCCAAAAACATTCAGTACTTC. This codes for CASRGTGVAKNIQYF.

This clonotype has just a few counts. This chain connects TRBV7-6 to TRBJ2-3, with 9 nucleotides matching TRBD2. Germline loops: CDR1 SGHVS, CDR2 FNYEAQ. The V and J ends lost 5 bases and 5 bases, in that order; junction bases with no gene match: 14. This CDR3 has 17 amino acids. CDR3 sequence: CASSRAVAGDLEDTQYF. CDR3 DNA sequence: TGTGCCAGCAGCCGCGCCGTAGCGGGGGATCTGGAAGATACGCAGTATTTT. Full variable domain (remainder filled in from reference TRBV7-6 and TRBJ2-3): GAGVSQSPRYKVTKRGQDVALRCDPISGHVSLYWYRQALGQGPEFLTYFNYEAQQDKSGLPNDRFSAERPEGSISTLTIQRTEQRDSAMYRCASSRAVAGDLEDTQYFGPGTRLTVL.

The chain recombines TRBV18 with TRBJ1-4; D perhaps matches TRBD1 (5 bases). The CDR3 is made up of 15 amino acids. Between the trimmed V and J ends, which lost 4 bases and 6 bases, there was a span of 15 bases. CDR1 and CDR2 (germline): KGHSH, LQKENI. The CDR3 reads CASSLDGTGDEKLFF. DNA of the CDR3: TGTGCCAGCTCACTAGACGGGACGGGTGATGAAAAACTGTTTTTT.

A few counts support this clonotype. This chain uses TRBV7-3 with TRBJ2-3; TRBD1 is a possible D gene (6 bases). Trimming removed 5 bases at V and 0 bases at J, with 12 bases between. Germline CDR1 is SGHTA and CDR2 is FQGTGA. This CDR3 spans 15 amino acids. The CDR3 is CASSATGTSTDTQYF. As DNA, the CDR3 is TGTGCCAGCAGCGCGACAGGTACCAGCACAGATACGCAGTATTTT. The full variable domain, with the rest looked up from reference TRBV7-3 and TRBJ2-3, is GAGVSQTPSNKVTEKGKYVELRCDPISGHTALYWYRQSLGQGPEFLIYFQGTGAADDSGLPNDRFFAVRPEGSVSTLKIQRTERGDSAVYLCASSATGTSTDTQYFGPGTRLTVL.

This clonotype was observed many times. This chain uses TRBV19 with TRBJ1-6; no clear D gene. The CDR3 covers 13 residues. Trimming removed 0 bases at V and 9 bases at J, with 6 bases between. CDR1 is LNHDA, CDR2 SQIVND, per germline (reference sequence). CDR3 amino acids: CASSIDPGSPLHF. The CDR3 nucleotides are TGTGCCAGTAGTATAGATCCCGGTTCACCCCTCCACTTT. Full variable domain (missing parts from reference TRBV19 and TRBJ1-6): DGGITQSPKYLFRKEGQNVTLSCEQNLNHDAMYWYRQDPGQGLRLIYYSQIVNDFQKGDIAEGYSVSREKKESFPLTVTSAQKNPTAFYLCASSIDPGSPLHFGNGTRLTVT.

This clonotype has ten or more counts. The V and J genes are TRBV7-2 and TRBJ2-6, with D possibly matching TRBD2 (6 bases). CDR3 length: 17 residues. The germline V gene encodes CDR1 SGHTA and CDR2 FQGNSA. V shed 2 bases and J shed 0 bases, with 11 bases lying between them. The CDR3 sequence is CASSLMGGTSGANVLTF. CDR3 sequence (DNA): TGTGCCAGCAGCTTAATGGGGGGTACCTCTGGGGCCAACGTCCTGACTTTC.

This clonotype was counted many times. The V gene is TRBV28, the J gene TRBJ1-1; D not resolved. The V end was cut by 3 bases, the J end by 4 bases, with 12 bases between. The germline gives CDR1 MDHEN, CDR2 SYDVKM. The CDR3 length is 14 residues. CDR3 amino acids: CASSFPAEGTEAFF. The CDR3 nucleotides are TGTGCCAGCAGTTTCCCGGCGGAGGGCACTGAAGCTTTCTTT.

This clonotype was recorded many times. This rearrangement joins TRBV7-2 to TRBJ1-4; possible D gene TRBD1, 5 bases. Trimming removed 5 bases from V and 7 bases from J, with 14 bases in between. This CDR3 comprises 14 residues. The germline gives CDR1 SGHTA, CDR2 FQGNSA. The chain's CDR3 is CASSISGAVEKLFF. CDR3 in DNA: TGTGCCAGCAGCATCTCCGGGGCGGTTGAAAAACTGTTTTTT.

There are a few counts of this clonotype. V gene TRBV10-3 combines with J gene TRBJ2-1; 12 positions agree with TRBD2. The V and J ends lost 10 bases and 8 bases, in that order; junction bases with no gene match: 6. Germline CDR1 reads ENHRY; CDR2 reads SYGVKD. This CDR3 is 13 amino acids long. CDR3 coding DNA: TGTGCCAGTTCTAGCGGGGGGGCCTATGAGCAGTTCTTC. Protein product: CASSSGGAYEQFF.

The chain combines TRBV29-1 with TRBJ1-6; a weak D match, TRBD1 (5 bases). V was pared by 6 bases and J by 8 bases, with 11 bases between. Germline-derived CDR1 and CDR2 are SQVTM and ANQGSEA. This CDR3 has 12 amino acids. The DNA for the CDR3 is TGCAGCGTCCGAGACAGAGATTCACCCCTCCACTTT. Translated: CSVRDRDSPLHF.